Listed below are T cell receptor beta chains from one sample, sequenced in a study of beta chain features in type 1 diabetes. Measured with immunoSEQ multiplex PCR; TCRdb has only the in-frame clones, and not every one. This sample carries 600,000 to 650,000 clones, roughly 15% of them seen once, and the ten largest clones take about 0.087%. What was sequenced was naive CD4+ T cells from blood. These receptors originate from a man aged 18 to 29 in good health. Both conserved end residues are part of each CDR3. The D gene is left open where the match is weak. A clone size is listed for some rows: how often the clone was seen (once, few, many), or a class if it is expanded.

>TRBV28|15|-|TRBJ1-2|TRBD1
CASSLRQGAGYGYTF
TGTGCCAGCAGTTTACGACAGGGGGCCGGCTATGGCTACACCTTC
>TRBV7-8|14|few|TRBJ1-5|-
CASSPRVSNQPQHF
TGTGCCAGCAGCCCCAGAGTTAGCAATCAGCCCCAGCATTTT
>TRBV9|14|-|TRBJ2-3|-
CASSATHPTDTQYF
TGTGCCAGCAGCGCGACCCATCCCACAGATACGCAGTATTTT
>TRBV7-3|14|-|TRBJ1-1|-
CASSLSGRNTEAFF
TGTGCCAGCAGCTTAAGCGGGAGGAACACTGAAGCTTTCTTT
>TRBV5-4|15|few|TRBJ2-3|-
CASSLPGLHTDTQYF
TGTGCCAGCAGCCTACCGGGACTCCACACAGATACGCAGTATTTT
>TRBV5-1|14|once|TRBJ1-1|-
CASSDGTLNTEAFF
TGCGCCAGCAGCGACGGGACATTGAACACTGAAGCTTTCTTT
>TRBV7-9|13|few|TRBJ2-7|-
CASSYWGAYEQYF
TGTGCCAGCAGCTACTGGGGGGCCTACGAGCAGTACTTC
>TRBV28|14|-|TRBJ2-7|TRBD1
CASRRDRGPYEQYF
TGTGCCAGCAGACGAGACAGGGGGCCCTACGAGCAGTACTTC
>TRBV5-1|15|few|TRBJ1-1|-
CASSLLGTMNTEAFF
TGCGCCAGCAGCTTGCTTGGGACCATGAACACTGAAGCTTTCTTT
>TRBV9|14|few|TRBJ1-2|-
CASSVAQGHYGYTF
TGTGCCAGCAGCGTAGCACAGGGACACTATGGCTACACCTTC
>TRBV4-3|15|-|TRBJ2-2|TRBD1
CASSGQGAGTGELFF
TGCGCCAGCAGCGGACAGGGGGCAGGCACCGGGGAGCTGTTTTTT
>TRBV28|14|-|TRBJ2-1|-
CASSLGHSPNEQFF
TGTGCCAGCAGTTTAGGGCACTCTCCCAATGAGCAGTTCTTC
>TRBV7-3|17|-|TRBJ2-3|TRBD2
CASSLNGGGTRTDTQYF
TGTGCCAGCAGCTTAAATGGGGGAGGGACCCGCACAGATACGCAGTATTTT
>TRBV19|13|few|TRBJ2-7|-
CASSIEGGYEQYF
TGTGCCAGTAGTATCGAGGGGGGGTACGAGCAGTACTTC
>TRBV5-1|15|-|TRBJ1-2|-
CASSFSPGRNYGYTF
TGCGCCAGCAGCTTTTCGCCAGGCCGAAACTATGGCTACACCTTC
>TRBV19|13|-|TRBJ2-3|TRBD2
CASVSGKEDTQYF
TGTGCCAGTGTGAGCGGGAAGGAAGATACGCAGTATTTT
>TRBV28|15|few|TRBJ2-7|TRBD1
CASSSSGQGNYEQYF
TGTGCCAGCAGTTCGTCGGGACAGGGGAACTACGAGCAGTACTTC
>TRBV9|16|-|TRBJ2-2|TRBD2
CASSVVLAGSTGELFF
TGTGCCAGCAGCGTAGTATTAGCGGGGTCAACCGGGGAGCTGTTTTTT
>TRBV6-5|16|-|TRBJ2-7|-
CASSYADSGRGWEQYF
TGTGCCAGCAGTTACGCGGACAGCGGACGGGGGTGGGAGCAGTACTTC
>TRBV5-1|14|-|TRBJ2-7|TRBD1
CASSLTGALYEQYF
TGCGCCAGCAGCTTGACAGGGGCGCTCTACGAGCAGTACTTC
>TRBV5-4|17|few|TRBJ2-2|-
CASSLAQGAKVTGELFF
TGTGCCAGCAGCTTGGCACAGGGCGCAAAGGTCACCGGGGAGCTGTTTTTT
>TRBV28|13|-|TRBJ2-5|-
CASSPGVPETQYF
TGTGCCAGCAGTCCAGGGGTACCAGAGACCCAGTACTTC
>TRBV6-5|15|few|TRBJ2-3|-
CASSFDRSSTDTQYF
TGTGCCAGCAGCTTCGACAGGTCTAGCACAGATACGCAGTATTTT
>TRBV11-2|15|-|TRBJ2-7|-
CASSQRTASSYEQYF
TGTGCCAGCAGCCAAAGGACTGCGAGCTCCTACGAGCAGTACTTC
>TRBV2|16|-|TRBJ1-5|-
CASTSGKGLINQPQHF
TGTGCCAGCACCTCTGGGAAGGGCCTAATCAATCAGCCCCAGCATTTT
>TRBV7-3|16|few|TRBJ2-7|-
CASSLTPWDGPYEQYF
TGTGCCAGCAGCTTAACCCCTTGGGACGGACCCTACGAGCAGTACTTC
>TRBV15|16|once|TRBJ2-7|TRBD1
CATSPLGAGGPYEQYF
TGTGCCACCAGCCCCTTAGGGGCAGGGGGACCCTACGAGCAGTACTTC
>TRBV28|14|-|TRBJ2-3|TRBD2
CASSLGGGTDTQYF
TGTGCCAGCAGTTTAGGGGGAGGGACAGATACGCAGTATTTT
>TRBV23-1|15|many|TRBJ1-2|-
CASSRCNMIVHGYTF
TGCGCCAGCAGTCGCTGTAACATGATCGTCCATGGCTACACCTTC
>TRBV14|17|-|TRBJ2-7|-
CASSQDRSRRTSYEQYF
TGTGCCAGCAGCCAAGATCGGTCTCGCCGCACATCCTACGAGCAGTACTTC
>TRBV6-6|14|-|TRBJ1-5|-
CASSPRVGGQPQHF
TGTGCCAGCAGCCCCAGGGTGGGCGGTCAGCCCCAGCATTTT
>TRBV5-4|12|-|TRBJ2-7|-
CASSLGGSEQYF
TGTGCCAGCAGCTTGGGTGGATCCGAGCAGTACTTC
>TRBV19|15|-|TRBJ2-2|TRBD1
CASHGGTGRTGELFF
TGTGCCAGTCATGGAGGGACAGGGCGCACCGGGGAGCTGTTTTTT
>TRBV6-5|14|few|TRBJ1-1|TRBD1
CASSYSWTGSEAFF
TGTGCCAGCAGTTACTCATGGACAGGATCTGAAGCTTTCTTT
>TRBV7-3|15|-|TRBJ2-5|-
CASSLLGRIQETQYF
TGTGCCAGCAGCTTATTGGGGCGGATACAAGAGACCCAGTACTTC
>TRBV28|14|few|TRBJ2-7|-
CASSPGTTAYEQYF
TGTGCCAGCAGCCCCGGGACAACAGCCTACGAGCAGTACTTC
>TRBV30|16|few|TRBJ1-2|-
CAWSKRGVLPNYGYTF
TGTGCCTGGAGCAAGCGGGGGGTTTTACCCAACTATGGCTACACCTTC
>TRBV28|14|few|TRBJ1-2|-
CASSPYPGIVGYTF
TGTGCCAGCAGCCCCTACCCGGGGATTGTTGGCTACACCTTC
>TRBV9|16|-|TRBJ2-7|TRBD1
CASSAGNTGGADEQYF
TGTGCCAGCAGCGCCGGAAACACAGGGGGAGCAGACGAGCAGTACTTC
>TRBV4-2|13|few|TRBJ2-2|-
CASSLEGTGELFF
TGTGCCAGCAGCCTGGAGGGCACCGGGGAGCTGTTTTTT
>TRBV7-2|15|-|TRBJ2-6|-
CASSQLASGANVLTF
TGTGCCAGCAGCCAGCTAGCTTCTGGGGCCAACGTCCTGACTTTC
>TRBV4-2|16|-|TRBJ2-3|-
CASSLPGGGVTDTQYF
TGTGCCAGCAGCCTCCCTGGGGGGGGCGTCACAGATACGCAGTATTTT
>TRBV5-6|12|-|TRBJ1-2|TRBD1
CASSRDSYGYTF
TGTGCCAGCAGCCGGGACAGCTATGGCTACACCTTC
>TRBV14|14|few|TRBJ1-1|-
CASSQGQENTEAFF
TGTGCCAGCAGCCAAGGTCAGGAGAACACTGAAGCTTTCTTT
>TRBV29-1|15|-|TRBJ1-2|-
CSVEELARGRYGYTF
TGCAGCGTTGAAGAACTCGCCCGGGGCAGGTATGGCTACACCTTC
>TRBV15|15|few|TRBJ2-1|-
CATSRDRGRVHEQFF
TGTGCCACCAGCAGAGATCGGGGCAGGGTCCATGAGCAGTTCTTC
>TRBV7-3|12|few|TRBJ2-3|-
CASSPAGDTQYF
TGTGCCAGCAGCCCCGCCGGTGATACGCAGTATTTT
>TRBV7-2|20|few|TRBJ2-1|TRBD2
CASSLARLAGGYSSYNEQFF
TGTGCCAGCAGCTTAGCCCGACTAGCGGGAGGGTATAGCTCCTACAATGAGCAGTTCTTC
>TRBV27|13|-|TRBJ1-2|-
CASSLRGAYGYTF
TGTGCCAGCAGTTTACGGGGGGCCTATGGCTACACCTTC
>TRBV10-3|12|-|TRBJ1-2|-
CAISETYYGYTF
TGTGCCATCAGTGAGACGTACTATGGCTACACCTTC
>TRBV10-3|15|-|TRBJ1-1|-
CAISESVGGYTEAFF
TGTGCCATCAGTGAGTCGGTGGGGGGGTACACTGAAGCTTTCTTT